This T cell receptor (beta chain) was sequenced during a study of T cells in Graves' hyperthyroidism and ophthalmopathy. Germline CDR1 KGHDR, CDR2 SFDVKD. V was shortened by 7 bases and J by 7 bases, with 13 bases between the two germline ends. This CDR3 region has 13 residues. This clonotype was detected a few times. Participants, patients aged 18 to 65, had newly diagnosed hyperthyroidism with a duration under 2 months. The TCR beta CDR3 regions underwent amplification using RNA transcripts as the source. Using the HTBI primer set, a first-round RT-PCR was run on the TCR CDR3. Via MiXCR, TCRdb re-called the multiplex PCR reads, giving one row per CDR3 protein. Among 600,000 or so distinct CDR3 sequences listed, about 16% were seen once.

The clonotype comes from a young woman with Graves' hyperthyroidism. The chain employs TRBV24-1 and TRBJ2-4; D may be TRBD2 (6 bases). Sequences were obtained from blood. CDR3 in amino acids: CATRGEVDNIQYF. CDR3 in DNA: TGTGCCACCAGGGGGGAGGTAGATAACATTCAGTACTTC.